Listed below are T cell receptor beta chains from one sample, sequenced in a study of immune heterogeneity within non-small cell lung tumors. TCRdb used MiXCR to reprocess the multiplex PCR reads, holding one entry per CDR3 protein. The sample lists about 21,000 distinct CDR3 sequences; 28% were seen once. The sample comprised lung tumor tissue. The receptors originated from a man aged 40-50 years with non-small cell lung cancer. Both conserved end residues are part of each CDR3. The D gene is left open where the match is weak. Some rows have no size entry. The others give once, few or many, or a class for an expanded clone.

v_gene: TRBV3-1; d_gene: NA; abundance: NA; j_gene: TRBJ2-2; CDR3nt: TGTGCCAGCAGCCAAGATGATAGGGGGTGGAACACCGGGGAGCTGTTTTTT; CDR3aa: CASSQDDRGWNTGELFF
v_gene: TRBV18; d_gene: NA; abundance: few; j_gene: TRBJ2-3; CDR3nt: TGTGCCAGCTCACTCGGGACAATCTACACAGATACGCAGTATTTT; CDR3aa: CASSLGTIYTDTQYF
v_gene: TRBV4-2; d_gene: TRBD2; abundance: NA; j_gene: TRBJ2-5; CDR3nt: TGTGCCAGCAGCCAAGGCATAGCGGGAGGGGAAGAGACCCAGTACTTC; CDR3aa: CASSQGIAGGEETQYF
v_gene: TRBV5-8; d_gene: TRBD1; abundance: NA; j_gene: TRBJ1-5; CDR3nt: TGTGCCAGCAGCCGTACAGGGGCGAGGCAGCCCCAGCATTTT; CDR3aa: CASSRTGARQPQHF
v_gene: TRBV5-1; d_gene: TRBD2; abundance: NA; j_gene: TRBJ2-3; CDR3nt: TGCGCCAGCAGCTTGGTTCCAGCGGGAGTGGGGGCAGATACGCAGTATTTT; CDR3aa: CASSLVPAGVGADTQYF
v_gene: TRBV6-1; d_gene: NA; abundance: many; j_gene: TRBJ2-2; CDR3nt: TGTGCCAGCAGTTTGAGGGGGGCCGGGGAGCTGTTTTTT; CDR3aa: CASSLRGAGELFF
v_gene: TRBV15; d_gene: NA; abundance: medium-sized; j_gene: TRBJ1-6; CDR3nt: TGTGCCACCAGCACATATAGGGGGATCGGTTCACCCCTCCACTTT; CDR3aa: CATSTYRGIGSPLHF
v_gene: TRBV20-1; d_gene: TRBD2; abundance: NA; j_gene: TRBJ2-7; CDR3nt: TGCAGTACCCGCCTAGCGGGAGAGGTTGGCTACGAGCAGTACTTC; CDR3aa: CSTRLAGEVGYEQYF
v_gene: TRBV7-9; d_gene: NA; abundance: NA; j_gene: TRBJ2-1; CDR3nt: TGTGCCAGCAGCTTAGATAGTCATGAGCAGTTCTTC; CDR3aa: CASSLDSHEQFF
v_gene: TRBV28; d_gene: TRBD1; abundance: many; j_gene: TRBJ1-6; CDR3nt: TGTGCCAGCAGTTCCGGGGGGACAGCCAATAATTCACCCCTCCACTTT; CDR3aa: CASSSGGTANNSPLHF
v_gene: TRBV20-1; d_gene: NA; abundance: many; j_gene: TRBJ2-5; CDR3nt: TGCAGTGCTCGCGGGCTTGATGAAGAGACCCAGTACTTC; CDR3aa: CSARGLDEETQYF
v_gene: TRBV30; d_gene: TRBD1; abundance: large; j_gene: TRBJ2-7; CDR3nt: TGTGCCGCCCGGGGACAGGGTATCCACGAGCAGTACTTC; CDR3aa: CAARGQGIHEQYF
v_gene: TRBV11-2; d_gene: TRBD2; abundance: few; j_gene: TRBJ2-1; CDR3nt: TGTGCCAGCAGCCCCGGGATAGCGGGAGGGAGTGAGCAGTTCTTC; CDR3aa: CASSPGIAGGSEQFF
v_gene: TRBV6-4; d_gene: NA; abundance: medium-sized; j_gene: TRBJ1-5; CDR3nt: TGTGCCAGCAGTGCCCAGGGCGGCCAGCCCCAGCATTTT; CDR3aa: CASSAQGGQPQHF
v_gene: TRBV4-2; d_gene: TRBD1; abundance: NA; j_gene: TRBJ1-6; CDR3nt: TGTGCCAGCAGCCAACTGGGACAGAGTCTCAATTCACCCCTCCACTTT; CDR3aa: CASSQLGQSLNSPLHF
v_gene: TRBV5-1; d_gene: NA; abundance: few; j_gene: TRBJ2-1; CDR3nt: TGCGCCAGCAGCTTGGAACTTGGCTCCTACAATGAGCAGTTCTTC; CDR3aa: CASSLELGSYNEQFF
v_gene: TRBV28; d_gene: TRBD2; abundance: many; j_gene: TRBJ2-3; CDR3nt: TGTGCCAGCAGGCGCCCTAGCGGCAGCACAGATACGCAGTATTTT; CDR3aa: CASRRPSGSTDTQYF
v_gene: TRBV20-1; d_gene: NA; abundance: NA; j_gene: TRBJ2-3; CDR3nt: TGCAGTGCCCAGCCAGATACGCAGTATTTT; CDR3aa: CSAQPDTQYF
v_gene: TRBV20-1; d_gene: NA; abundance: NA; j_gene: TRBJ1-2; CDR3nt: TGCAGTGCGAGGGTCAGGGGCTTGTCCAAGACAGAAAACTATGGCTACACCTTT; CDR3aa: CSARVRGLSKTENYGYTF
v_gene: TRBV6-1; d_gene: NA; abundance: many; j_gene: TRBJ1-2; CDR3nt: TGTGCCAGCGGAGACTATGGCTACACCTTC; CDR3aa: CASGDYGYTF
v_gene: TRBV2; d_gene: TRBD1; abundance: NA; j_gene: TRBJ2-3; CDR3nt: TGTGCCAGCATCCGGGACAGCGGTGGGTCAGATACGCAGTATTTT; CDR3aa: CASIRDSGGSDTQYF
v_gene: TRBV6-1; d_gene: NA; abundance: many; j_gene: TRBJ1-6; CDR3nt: TGTGCCAGCAGTAAGGGAAGGGGTTCACCCCTCCACTTT; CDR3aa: CASSKGRGSPLHF
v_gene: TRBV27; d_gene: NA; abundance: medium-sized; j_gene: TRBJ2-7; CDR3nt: TGTGCCAGCAGTTTCCGACAGGCCTTAACCTACGAGCAGTACTTC; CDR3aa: CASSFRQALTYEQYF
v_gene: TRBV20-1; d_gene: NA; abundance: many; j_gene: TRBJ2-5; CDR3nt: TGCAGTGCTAGAGGGACTCTACAAGAGACCCAGTACTTC; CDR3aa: CSARGTLQETQYF
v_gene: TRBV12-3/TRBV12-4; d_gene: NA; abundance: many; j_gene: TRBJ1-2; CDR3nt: TGTGCCAGCAGTTTAGCTGGGCTACAGATTGGCTACACCTTC; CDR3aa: CASSLAGLQIGYTF
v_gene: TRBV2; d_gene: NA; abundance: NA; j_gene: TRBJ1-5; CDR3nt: TGTGCCAGCAGTGAGGGGGGGACTCAGCCCCAGCATTTT; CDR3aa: CASSEGGTQPQHF
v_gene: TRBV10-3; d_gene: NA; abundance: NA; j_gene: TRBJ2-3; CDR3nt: TGTGCCACTAGTGCCAACCCCCAGGGAGATACGCAGTATTTT; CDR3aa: CATSANPQGDTQYF
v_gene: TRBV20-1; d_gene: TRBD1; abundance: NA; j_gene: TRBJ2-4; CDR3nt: TGCAGTGCCTCAATGTCCGACAGGGGCCCGACCATTCAGTACTTC; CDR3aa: CSASMSDRGPTIQYF
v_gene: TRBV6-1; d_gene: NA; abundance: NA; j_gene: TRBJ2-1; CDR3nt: TGTGCCAGCAGTGCCATACAGGGCGATGAGCAGTTCTTC; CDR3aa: CASSAIQGDEQFF
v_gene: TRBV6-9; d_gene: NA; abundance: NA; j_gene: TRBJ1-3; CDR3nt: TGTGTCAGCAGTTCTGGGATGGCTGGAAACACCATACATTTT; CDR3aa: CVSSSGMAGNTIHF
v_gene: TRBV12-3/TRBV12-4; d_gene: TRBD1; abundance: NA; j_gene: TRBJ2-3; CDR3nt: TGTGCCAGCAGTGGGGGACAGAAAAAGACAGATACGCAGTATTTT; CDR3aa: CASSGGQKKTDTQYF
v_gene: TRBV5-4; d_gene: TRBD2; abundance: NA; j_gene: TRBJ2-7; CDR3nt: TGTGCCAGCAGCTCTTCTGGACTAGCGGGAATTTCGTACGAGCAGTACTTC; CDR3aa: CASSSSGLAGISYEQYF
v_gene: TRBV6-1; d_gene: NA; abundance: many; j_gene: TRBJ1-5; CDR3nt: TGTGCCAGCAGTTCAGGCAATCAGCCCCAGCATTTT; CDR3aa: CASSSGNQPQHF
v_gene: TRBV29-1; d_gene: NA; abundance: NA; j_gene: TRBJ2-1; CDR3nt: TGCAGCGTTGAAGATATAAGCGGAGGCTACAATGAGCAGTTCTTC; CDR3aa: CSVEDISGGYNEQFF
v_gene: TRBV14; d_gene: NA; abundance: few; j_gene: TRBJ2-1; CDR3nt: TGTGCCAGCAGCCAAGATCTGAAGGGTGGGGTCTTC; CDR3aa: CASSQDLKGGVF
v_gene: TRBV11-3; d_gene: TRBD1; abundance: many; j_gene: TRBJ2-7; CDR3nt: TGTGCCAGCAGCCCCCTACAGGGGAATCCCTCCTACGAGCAGTACTTC; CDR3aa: CASSPLQGNPSYEQYF
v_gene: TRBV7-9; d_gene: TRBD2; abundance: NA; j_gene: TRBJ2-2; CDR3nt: TGTGCCAGCAGCTTGGCGGGAGTGAACACCGGGGGGCTGTTTTTT; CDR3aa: CASSLAGVNTGGLFF
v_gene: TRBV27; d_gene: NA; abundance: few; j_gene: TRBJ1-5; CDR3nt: TGTGCCAGCAGGGACCCTAGGGGTTGGACAGATACGCAGCATTTT; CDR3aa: CASRDPRGWTDTQHF
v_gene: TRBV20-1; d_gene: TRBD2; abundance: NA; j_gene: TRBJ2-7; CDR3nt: TGCAGTGATAGACGGGGAGGAGGGAGGAGGATTAGCGGGAGGGCCTACGAGCAGTACTTC; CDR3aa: CSDRRGGGRRISGRAYEQYF
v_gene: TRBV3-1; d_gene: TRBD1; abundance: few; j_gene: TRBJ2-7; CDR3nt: TGTGCCAGCAGCCGGGGGACAGGGGGCAACTACGAGCAGTACTTC; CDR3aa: CASSRGTGGNYEQYF
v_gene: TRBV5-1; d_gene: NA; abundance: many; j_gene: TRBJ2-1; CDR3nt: TGCGCCAGCAGCTCCTCCACCGGCGCCTACAATGAGCAGTTCTTC; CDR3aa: CASSSSTGAYNEQFF